Sequencing of this T cell receptor (beta chain) was carried out in a study of beta chain features in type 1 diabetes. Overall study context: In all, about 100,000,000 sorted cells from all samples were analyzed.

It was one heparinised blood draw, averaging approximately 100 mL, that each donor gave. Germline V gives CDR1 SGHAT, CDR2 FQNNGV. Trimming took 5 bases from V and 2 from J; bases not matched to a gene: 7. The CDR3 sequence is 16 residues long. cDNA synthesis used the whole RNA isolate, giving expressed TCRB sequences. Sequencing used immunoSEQ multiplex PCR; TCRdb keeps in-frame clones, though not all of them. The sample shows approximately 26,000 clones, roughly 61% of them seen only once. Of note for this clone: As yet, its antigen is unknown.

Study-wide findings and caveats: Shorter TCRB CDR3s, moderately but significantly so, were found in Type 1 diabetes patients in all four CD4+ subsets. Relative to healthy donors, patients appeared to have naive, central memory and Treg TCRB repertoires that were more similar.

The sequenced material came from Tregs from blood. This sequence was found in a woman aged 30 to 39 with type 1 diabetes. This rearrangement joins TRBV11-2 to TRBJ2-1; TRBD1 matches 9 bases. The CDR3, as DNA: TGTGCCAGCAGCACAGGGGGGACAGGGCCCTACAATGAGCAGTTCTTC. This gives the protein CASSTGGTGPYNEQFF.